The 17 T cell receptor beta chains presented below share a single source sample, sequenced in a study of T cell repertoires and HLA-DP antigens. Their antigens remain unidentified. Profiled with immunoSEQ multiplex PCR; TCRdb holds only in-frame clones, not every one. The data show around 100,000 clones, around 93% seen once. Sequences were obtained from CD4+ T cells from PBMCs. The source is a young woman in good health and CMV-seronegative.

The chain is built from TRBV10-1 and TRBJ2-1; TRBD1 aligns across 7 bases. The CDR3 covers 16 residues. The germline V gene encodes CDR1 WNHNN and CDR2 SYGVQD (reference sequence). J gave up 2 bases and V 0 bases, and 4 bases lay outside the gene matches. CDR3 protein: CASSESGQGAYNEQFF. DNA for the CDR3: TGCGCCAGCAGTGAGTCGGGGCAGGGGGCCTACAATGAGCAGTTCTTC.

As DNA, the CDR3 is TGCGCCAGCAGTTCGTCACGCTACTACGAGCAGTACGTC. Residues: CASSSSRYYEQYV. The chain recombines TRBV23-1 with TRBJ2-7; D is ambiguous. TRBV23-1 is an ORF, and what it does is uncertain. CDR3 length equals 13 residues. Trimming cost V 5 bases and J 3 bases, with 11 bases left between them.

This chain connects TRBV19 to TRBJ1-1, with TRBD1 matching 10 bases. With V trimmed by 4 bases and J by 2 bases, 10 bases remained unmatched. The CDR3 loop spans 17 amino acids. The germline V gene encodes CDR1 LNHDA and CDR2 SQIVND (reference sequence). The CDR3 protein is CASSRLLGTGDNTEAFF. The CDR3 DNA follows: TGTGCCAGTAGTAGACTCCTAGGGACAGGGGATAACACTGAAGCTTTCTTT.

The chain has TRBV19 and TRBJ2-1, with TRBD2 matching over 10 bases. The CDR3 runs 13 residues. Trimming cost V 4 bases and J 9 bases; bases outside gene matches: 3. CDR1 and CDR2 from the germline V gene are LNHDA and SQIVND (reference sequence). CDR3 region: CASSKLAGPEQFF. CDR3 DNA: TGTGCCAGTAGTAAACTAGCGGGGCCTGAGCAGTTCTTC.

The V gene is TRBV7-2, the J gene TRBJ1-4, with 7 bases identical to TRBD1. V was pared by 4 bases and J by 3 bases, with 5 bases of the junction left unmatched. There are 15 residues in the CDR3. Germline values: CDR1 SGHTA, CDR2 FQGNSA. The CDR3 loop is CASSSDRASNEKLFF. CDR3 coding DNA: TGTGCCAGCAGCTCCGACAGGGCCTCTAATGAAAAACTGTTTTTT.

This chain joins TRBV5-4 and TRBJ1-4, with D possibly matching TRBD1 (5 bases). The germline CDR1 and CDR2 sequences are SGHNT and YYREEE (reference sequence). V was cut by 4 bases and J by 0 bases, with 10 bases left in between. The CDR3 totals 15 residues. CDR3 DNA sequence: TGTGCCAGCAGCATGGGGGGGTCAACTAATGAAAAACTGTTTTTT. This codes for CASSMGGSTNEKLFF.

The V gene is TRBV30, the J gene TRBJ1-2; perhaps TRBD1 as D (6 bases). The CDR3 covers 13 residues. Between the trimmed V and J ends, which lost 3 bases and 7 bases, there was a span of 15 bases. Germline lookup yields CDR1 GTSNPN and CDR2 SVGIG (reference sequence). CDR3 coding DNA: TGTGCCTGGAGAATACAGGGACTATCTGGCTACACCTTC. Its translation: CAWRIQGLSGYTF.

This sequence joins TRBV2 and TRBJ2-3; no clear D gene. This CDR3 is built from 15 residues. Germline V CDR1 and CDR2: SNHLY, FYNNEI. The V end was cut by 6 bases, the J end by 0 bases, with 13 bases between. The CDR3 is CASSKVTPSTDTQYF. CDR3 sequence (DNA): TGTGCCAGCAGCAAAGTCACGCCTAGCACAGATACGCAGTATTTT. The variable domain in full, completed from reference TRBV2 and TRBJ2-3, reads EPEVTQTPSHQVTQMGQEVILRCVPISNHLYFYWYRQILGQKVEFLVSFYNNEISEKSEIFDDQFSVERPDGSNFTLKIRSTKLEDSAMYFCASSKVTPSTDTQYFGPGTRLTVL.

V usage is TRBV7-9 and J usage is TRBJ2-3, with a weak D call TRBD2 (5 bases). This CDR3 has 14 amino acids. Deletions cut 2 bases from V and 6 bases from J, with 12 bases between. Germline V gene sequence: CDR1 SEHNR, CDR2 FQNEAQ (reference sequence). The DNA of the CDR3 is TGTGCCAGCAGCTTAAAGGTCCGCGGGGATACGCAGTATTTT. It is translated as CASSLKVRGDTQYF. Drawing the rest from reference TRBV7-9 and TRBJ2-3, the complete variable domain is DTGVSQNPRHKITKRGQNVTFRCDPISEHNRLYWYRQTLGQGPEFLTYFQNEAQLEKSRLLSDRFSAERPKGSFSTLEIQRTEQGDSAMYLCASSLKVRGDTQYFGPGTRLTVL.

This chain uses TRBV9 with TRBJ2-1; 8 positions agree with TRBD2. Germline-derived CDR1 and CDR2 are SGDLS and YYNGEE. CDR3 length equals 17 residues. J lost 3 bases, V lost 4 bases, and 12 bases had no gene match. The CDR3 DNA reads as TGTGCCAGCAGCCCTCGGAGTTCGGCGGGGGGCTACAATGAGCAGTTCTTC. Protein product: CASSPRSSAGGYNEQFF.

The rearrangement joins TRBV10-3 to TRBJ2-3; D is perhaps TRBD1 or TRBD2 (5 bases each). Looked up from germline, CDR1 is ENHRY and CDR2 is SYGVKD. The germline V and J ends were trimmed by 6 bases and 0 bases, with 7 bases remaining between them. CDR3 length equals 13 residues. The CDR3 coding sequence is TGTGCCATCAGGAGGGGCAGCACAGATACGCAGTATTTT. This encodes CAIRRGSTDTQYF.

V usage is TRBV7-3 and J usage is TRBJ2-1, with TRBD1 matching over 7 bases. The length of the CDR3 is 14 residues. V dropped 5 bases and J dropped 4; count of bases not matched to a gene: 5. Germline CDR1 SGHTA, CDR2 FQGTGA. CDR3 sequence reads: CASSPGTAYNEQFF. The CDR3 nucleotides are TGTGCCAGCAGCCCAGGGACAGCGTACAATGAGCAGTTCTTC.

The rearrangement uses TRBV5-6 and TRBJ1-2, with 8 positions matching TRBD1. From germline, CDR1 is SGHDT and CDR2 YYEEEE. With V trimmed by 0 bases and J by 3 bases, 4 bases remained unmatched. There are 15 residues in the CDR3. The CDR3 spells CASSLGQGRYYGYTF. The CDR3 DNA sequence: TGTGCCAGCAGCTTGGGACAGGGGCGCTACTATGGCTACACCTTC. Using reference TRBV5-6 and TRBJ1-2 for the parts outside the CDR3, the full variable domain is DAGVTQSPTHLIKTRGQQVTLRCSPKSGHDTVSWYQQALGQGPQFIFQYYEEEERQRGNFPDRFSGHQFPNYSSELNVNALLLGDSALYLCASSLGQGRYYGYTFGSGTRLTVV.

In nucleotides, the CDR3 is TGTGCCAGCAGCTTGGAAAGGCGGCGGTTTGGTGATACGCAGTATTTT. This translates into CASSLERRRFGDTQYF. This chain joins TRBV5-8 and TRBJ2-3; D unresolved. There are 16 residues in the CDR3. V lost 0 bases, J lost 6 bases, and 17 bases lay in between. Per the germline V gene, CDR1 is SGHTS and CDR2 is YDEGEE.

The rearrangement joins TRBV19 to TRBJ1-1; D call uncertain. V lost 8 bases to trimming and J lost 6 bases, with 16 bases between them. The CDR3 runs 13 residues. The germline CDR1 and CDR2 sequences are LNHDA and SQIVND (reference sequence). CDR3 protein: CASSIREVSEAFF. The CDR3 DNA is TGTGCCAGTTCTATTCGGGAGGTGTCTGAAGCTTTCTTT.

The V gene is TRBV14, the J gene TRBJ1-2, with TRBD1 matching over 9 bases. With 4 bases clipped from V and 0 bases from J, the junction kept 3 bases outside the gene matches. This CDR3 spans 15 amino acids. The V gene's germline CDR1 is SGHDN and CDR2 FVKESK. CDR3: CASSRWTGANYGYTF. The DNA of the CDR3 is TGTGCCAGCAGCCGGTGGACAGGGGCTAACTATGGCTACACCTTC.

This clone was found once. This chain uses TRBV7-6 with TRBJ1-3, with D possibly TRBD1 on 5 matching bases. Trimming cost V 5 bases and J 1 base, with 12 bases left between them. Germline V lookup: CDR1 SGHVS, CDR2 FNYEAQ. The CDR3 has 15 residues. As DNA, the CDR3 is TGTGCCAGCAGCGCCGCAGGGTTTTCTGGAAACACCATATATTTT. Protein: CASSAAGFSGNTIYF.